This TCR beta chain is drawn from a study of glioma-infiltrating T cells after dendritic cell vaccination. At the level of the study: Patients received autologous tumor lysate-pulsed dendritic cell vaccination between about 2003 and 2013.

Patients had residual fresh-frozen tumor tissue and more than two years of survival data. PBMC were collected before vaccination, two weeks after the third vaccination, and at progression. Germline lookup yields CDR1 SGHTA and CDR2 FQGNSA. Trimming cost V 6 bases and J 4 bases; bases outside gene matches: 7. The CDR3 runs 15 residues. TCRdb's copy holds only in-frame clones and misses some; the assay was immunoSEQ multiplex PCR. The data contain fewer than 110,000 clones, roughly 79% of them singletons. Material: blood, obtained before dendritic cell vaccination. This TCR was sampled from a human donor with glioblastoma. The gene calls are TRBV7-2 and TRBJ2-1, with TRBD1 matching 9 bases. DNA of the CDR3: TGTGCCAGCAGACGGCGACAGGGGGAGTACAATGAGCAGTTCTTC. Translating gives CASRRRQGEYNEQFF.